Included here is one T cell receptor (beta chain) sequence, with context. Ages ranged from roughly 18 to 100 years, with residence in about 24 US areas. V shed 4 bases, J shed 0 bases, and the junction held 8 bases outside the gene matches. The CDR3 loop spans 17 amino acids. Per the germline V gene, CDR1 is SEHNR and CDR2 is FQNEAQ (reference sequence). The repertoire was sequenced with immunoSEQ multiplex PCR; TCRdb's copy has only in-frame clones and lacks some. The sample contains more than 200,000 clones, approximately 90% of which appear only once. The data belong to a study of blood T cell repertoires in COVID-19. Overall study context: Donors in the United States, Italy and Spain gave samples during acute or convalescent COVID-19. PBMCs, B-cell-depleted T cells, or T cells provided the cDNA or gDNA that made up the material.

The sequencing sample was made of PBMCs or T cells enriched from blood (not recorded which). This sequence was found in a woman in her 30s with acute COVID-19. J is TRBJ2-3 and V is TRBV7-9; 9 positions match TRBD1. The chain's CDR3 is CASSSGTGTPSTDTQYF. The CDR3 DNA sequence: TGTGCCAGCAGCTCGGGGACAGGGACGCCTAGCACAGATACGCAGTATTTT.